This entry lists 19 T cell receptor beta chains sequenced from one sample in a study of blood T cell repertoires in COVID-19. Method: immunoSEQ multiplex PCR; TCRdb's copy keeps in-frame clones and lacks some. The table shows about 250,000 clones, with more than 85% occurring only once. Material: peripheral blood. Receptor source: a man under 40 with acute or convalescent COVID-19.

The chain employs TRBV6-6 and TRBJ1-5; D is perhaps TRBD1 (6 bases). Per germline, CDR1 MNHNY and CDR2 SVGAGI (reference sequence). This CDR3 has 17 residues. The germline V and J ends were trimmed by 5 bases and 6 bases, with 23 bases remaining between them. The CDR3 spells CASSLQIGGGEGQPQHF. CDR3 DNA sequence: TGTGCCAGCAGTCTACAAATAGGTGGGGGCGAGGGTCAGCCCCAGCATTTT.

The chain uses TRBV6-5 and TRBJ2-2; 9 positions match TRBD1. CDR1 is MNHEY, CDR2 SVGAGI, per germline. The CDR3 is 16 residues long. With 4 bases clipped from V and 5 bases from J, the junction kept 8 bases outside the gene matches. CDR3: CASSLPGTGPTGELFF. DNA for the CDR3: TGTGCCAGCAGTTTACCCGGGACAGGGCCAACCGGGGAGCTGTTTTTT.

The J gene is TRBJ1-1, the V gene TRBV27; D is ambiguous. Per the germline V gene, CDR1 is MNHEY and CDR2 is SMNVEV (reference sequence). CDR3 size: 17 residues. Trimming pared 3 bases from V and 3 bases from J, leaving 20 bases between. The CDR3 protein is CASSFYTPGVKHTEAFF. DNA of the CDR3: TGTGCCAGCAGTTTCTATACCCCGGGAGTAAAGCACACTGAAGCTTTCTTT.

The V gene is TRBV5-4, the J gene TRBJ1-4; 7 bases line up with TRBD1. Germline CDR1 reads SGHNT; CDR2 reads YYREEE (reference sequence). The CDR3 extends over 15 amino acids. Trimming cost V 4 bases and J 3 bases; bases outside gene matches: 6. CDR3 amino acids: CASSPSGQPNEKLFF. The CDR3 nucleotides read TGTGCCAGCAGCCCCTCGGGACAGCCTAATGAAAAACTGTTTTTT.

The chain links TRBV19 to TRBJ1-1, with 8 bases identical to TRBD1. The CDR3 spans 14 residues. Per the germline V gene, CDR1 is LNHDA and CDR2 is SQIVND (reference sequence). The trim removed 3 bases at V and 8 bases at J, leaving 8 bases unmatched. CDR3 bases: TGTGCCAGTAGTATCAGACAGGGGCCCTACGAAGCTTTCTTT. It encodes CASSIRQGPYEAFF.

V is TRBV3-1 (or the pseudogene TRBV3-2) and J is TRBJ2-7, with a tentative D call TRBD2 (5 bases). Germline V gives CDR1 LGHDT, CDR2 YNNKEL (reference sequence). This CDR3 region has 12 residues. Trimming left V 5 bases short and J 11 bases short, with 16 bases between. CDR3 amino acids: CASSDYWTREYF. The DNA of the CDR3 is TGTGCCAGCAGCGACTACTGGACGCGCGAGTACTTC.

The V and J genes are TRBV6-5 and TRBJ1-2, with 10 bases fitting TRBD1. The germline CDR1 and CDR2 sequences are MNHEY and SVGAGI. The CDR3 length is 15 residues. V was pared by 5 bases and J by 3 bases, with 6 bases of the junction left unmatched. The CDR3 reads CASSNRDRGDYGYTF. The DNA of the CDR3 is TGTGCCAGCAGTAACCGGGACAGGGGAGACTATGGCTACACCTTC.

V is TRBV7-9 and J is TRBJ2-7, with TRBD2 identical over 7 bases. CDR3 length equals 15 residues. Trimming took 5 bases from V and 3 from J; bases not matched to a gene: 10. Germline CDR1 is SEHNR and CDR2 is FQNEAQ (reference sequence). Written as DNA, the CDR3 is TGTGCCAGCAGCCCCCGAAGAGCGGGACGCTACGAGCAGTACTTC. It yields the protein CASSPRRAGRYEQYF.

This sequence joins TRBV9 and TRBJ1-4; 12 nucleotides match TRBD1. Per the germline V gene, CDR1 is SGDLS and CDR2 is YYNGEE. This CDR3 has 17 amino acids. V dropped 0 bases and J dropped 7; count of bases not matched to a gene: 7. The chain's CDR3 is CASSVGGQGAAGEKLFF. The CDR3 coding sequence is TGTGCCAGCAGCGTAGGGGGACAGGGGGCCGCGGGTGAAAAACTGTTTTTT.

The chain uses TRBV27 and TRBJ1-4; the D is unclear. Between the trimmed V and J ends, which lost 5 bases and 0 bases, there was a span of 13 bases. The CDR3 sequence is 16 residues long. The germline V gene has CDR1 MNHEY and CDR2 SMNVEV (reference sequence). The CDR3 region has the DNA TGTGCCAGCAGTAGCCAGGTCGGCACAACTAATGAAAAACTGTTTTTT. It specifies CASSSQVGTTNEKLFF.

The chain uses TRBV12-3 or TRBV12-4 and TRBJ1-2; D gene unclear. The V and J ends lost 3 bases and 8 bases respectively, with 13 bases between them. This CDR3 contains 13 residues. In nucleotides, the CDR3 is TGTGCCAGCAGTTTTGCCCGCACAGCCGGCTACACCTTC. This codes for CASSFARTAGYTF.

The sample holds one count of this clone. The chain is built from TRBV7-9 and TRBJ1-1; weak D call: TRBD1 (5 bases). The germline V gene encodes CDR1 SEHNR and CDR2 FQNEAQ (reference sequence). V shed 7 bases and J shed 4 bases, with 13 bases lying between them. This CDR3 contains 13 residues. CDR3 residues: CASTLPGSTEAFF. Written as DNA, the CDR3 is TGTGCCAGCACCCTCCCAGGGTCCACTGAAGCTTTCTTT.

The genes are TRBV7-3 and TRBJ1-1; D might be TRBD1 (6 bases). CDR1 and CDR2 from the germline V gene are SGHTA and FQGTGA. The CDR3 is made up of 14 amino acids. Trimming took off 3 bases at V and 4 bases at J, with 12 bases between the two ends. CDR3 in amino acids: CASSLGGHSTEAFF. CDR3 DNA sequence: TGTGCCAGCAGCTTGGGGGGGCATAGCACTGAAGCTTTCTTT.

This clone was recorded once. The chain carries TRBV5-1 and TRBJ2-4; D ambiguous. CDR1 and CDR2 (germline): SGHRS, YFSETQ. The length of the CDR3 is 13 residues. V was trimmed by 4 bases and J by 9 bases, leaving 14 bases between them. Here the CDR3 DNA reads TGCGCCAGCAGCACCGACATGTTCGGCATTCAGTACTTC. It codes for CASSTDMFGIQYF.

The chain recombines TRBV28 with TRBJ1-2, with 8 bases aligning to TRBD1. V dropped 8 bases and J dropped 1; count of bases not matched to a gene: 3. CDR1 MDHEN and CDR2 SYDVKM come from the germline V gene. This CDR3 contains 13 residues. The CDR3 region is CASHRGGNYGYTF. The CDR3 DNA reads TGTGCCAGCCACAGGGGGGGTAACTATGGCTACACCTTC.

The chain employs TRBV7-8 and TRBJ1-1, with D tentatively TRBD1 (5 bases). Germline V gene data show CDR1 as SGHVS and CDR2 as FQNEAQ. This CDR3 is 13 amino acids long. Trimming took 4 bases from V and 5 from J, leaving 11 bases between them. CDR3 residues: CASSSQGSTEAFF. In DNA form, the CDR3 reads TGTGCCAGCAGCTCCCAGGGCTCTACTGAAGCTTTCTTT. The full variable domain, rest sourced from reference TRBV7-8 and TRBJ1-1, is GAGVSQSPRYKVAKRGQDVALRCDPISGHVSLFWYQQALGQGPEFLTYFQNEAQLDKSGLPSDRFFAERPEGSVSTLKIQRTQQEDSAVYLCASSSQGSTEAFFGQGTRLTVV.

The V call is TRBV11-2, the J call TRBJ1-5; 7 bases fit TRBD1. This CDR3 is built from 14 residues. Germline V CDR1 and CDR2: SGHAT, FQNNGV. V lost 5 bases, J lost 10 bases, and 11 bases stayed unmatched. For the CDR3, the DNA is TGTGCCAGCAGCCAATCGACAGGGTTCTATCCCCAGCATTTT. Translation gives CASSQSTGFYPQHF.

The rearrangement links TRBV11-3 to TRBJ2-7; 10 bases agree with TRBD2. This CDR3 contains 12 residues. CDR1 and CDR2 (germline): SGHNT, YENEEA. J lost 6 bases, V lost 8 bases, and 4 bases had no gene match. The CDR3 loop is CASGRTSGEQYF. In nucleotides, the CDR3 is TGTGCCAGCGGTCGGACTAGCGGCGAGCAGTACTTC.

This clone occurred once. V usage is TRBV7-9 and J usage is TRBJ1-6, with D perhaps TRBD1 (6 bases). The ends were cut back, 5 bases at V and 9 bases at J, with 17 bases in the middle. The CDR3 runs 15 residues. Germline lookup yields CDR1 SEHNR and CDR2 FQNEAQ (reference sequence). The CDR3 reads CASSRTAGQSSPLHF. The CDR3 DNA sequence: TGTGCCAGCAGCCGGACGGCTGGACAGTCTTCACCCCTCCACTTT.